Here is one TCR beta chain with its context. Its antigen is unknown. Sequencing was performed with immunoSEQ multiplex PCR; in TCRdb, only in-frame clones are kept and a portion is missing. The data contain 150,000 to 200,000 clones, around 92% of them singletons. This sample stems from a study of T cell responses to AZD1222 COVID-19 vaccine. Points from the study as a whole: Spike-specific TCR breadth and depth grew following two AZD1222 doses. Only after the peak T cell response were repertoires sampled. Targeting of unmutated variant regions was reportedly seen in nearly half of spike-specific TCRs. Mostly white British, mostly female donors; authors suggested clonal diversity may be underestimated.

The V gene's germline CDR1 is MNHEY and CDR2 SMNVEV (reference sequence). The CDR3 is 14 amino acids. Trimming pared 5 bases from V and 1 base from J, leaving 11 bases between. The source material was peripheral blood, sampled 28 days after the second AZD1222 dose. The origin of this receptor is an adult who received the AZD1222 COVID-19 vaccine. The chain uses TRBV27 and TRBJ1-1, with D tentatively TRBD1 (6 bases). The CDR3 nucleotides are TGTGCCAGCAGTGTACGGGACAAGAACACTGAAGCTTTCTTT. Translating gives CASSVRDKNTEAFF.